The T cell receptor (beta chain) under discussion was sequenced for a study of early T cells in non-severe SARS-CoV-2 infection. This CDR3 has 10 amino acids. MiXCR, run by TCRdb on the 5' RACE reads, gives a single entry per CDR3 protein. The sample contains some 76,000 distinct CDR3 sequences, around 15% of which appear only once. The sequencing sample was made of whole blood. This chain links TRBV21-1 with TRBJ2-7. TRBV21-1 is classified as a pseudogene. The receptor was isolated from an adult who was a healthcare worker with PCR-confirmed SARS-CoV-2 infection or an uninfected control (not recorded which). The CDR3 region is CASSNPEQYF. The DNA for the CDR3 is TGTGCCAGCAGCAACCCAGAGCAGTACTTC.